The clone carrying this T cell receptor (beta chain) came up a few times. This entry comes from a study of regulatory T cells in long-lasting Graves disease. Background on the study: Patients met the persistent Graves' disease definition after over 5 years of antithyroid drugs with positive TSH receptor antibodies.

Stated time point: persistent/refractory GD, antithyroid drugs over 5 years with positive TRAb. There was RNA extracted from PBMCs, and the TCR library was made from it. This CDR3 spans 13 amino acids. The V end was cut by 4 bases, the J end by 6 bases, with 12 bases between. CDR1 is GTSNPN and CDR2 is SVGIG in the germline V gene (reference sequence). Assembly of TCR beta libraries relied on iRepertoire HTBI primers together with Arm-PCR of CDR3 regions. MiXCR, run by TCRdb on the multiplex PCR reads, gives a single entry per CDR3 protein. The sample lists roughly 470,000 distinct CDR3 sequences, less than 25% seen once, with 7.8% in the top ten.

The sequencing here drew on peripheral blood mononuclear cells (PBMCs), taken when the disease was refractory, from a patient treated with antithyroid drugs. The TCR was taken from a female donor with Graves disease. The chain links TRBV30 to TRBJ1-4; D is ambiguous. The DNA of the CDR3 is TGTGCCTGGATGCGGGGATTCCATGAAAAACTGTTTTTT. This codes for CAWMRGFHEKLFF.